The rows below give T cell receptor beta chains drawn from one sample of a study of identical twins. MiXCR, applied by TCRdb to the 5' RACE reads, yields one record per CDR3 protein. The sample holds 350,000 to 450,000 distinct CDR3 sequences, roughly 18% seen once. Specimen: naive T cells sorted from blood. These receptors all stem from a man aged 50 to 60 in good health. CDR3s include the opening cysteine and the closing phenylalanine or tryptophan. The order of the fields is CDR3 length, V gene, D gene, J gene, clone size, CDR3 protein, CDR3 DNA. A D gene is named only where the DNA matches it firmly. The size of a clone is reported for some rows only, either as once, few or many, or as a class for expanded clones.

>14|TRBV19|NA|TRBJ1-6|many
CATTEGRGNSPLHF
TGTGCCACAACCGAGGGTCGCGGAAATTCACCCCTCCACTTT
>15|TRBV9|TRBD2|TRBJ2-7|NA
CASSQGERGAYEQYF
TGTGCCAGCAGCCAGGGGGAGCGGGGGGCCTACGAGCAGTACTTC
>14|TRBV10-2|TRBD2|TRBJ2-1|NA
CASSEGGGYNEQFF
TGCGCCAGCAGTGAGGGGGGGGGATACAATGAGCAGTTCTTC
>13|TRBV18|NA|TRBJ2-7|NA
CASSPLDSYEQYF
TGTGCCAGCTCACCTCTCGACAGCTACGAGCAGTACTTC
>14|TRBV25-1|NA|TRBJ1-2|NA
CASSKNLGDYGYTF
TGTGCCAGCAGCAAGAATCTGGGTGACTATGGCTACACCTTC
>14|TRBV15|NA|TRBJ1-5|NA
CATSAQQDNQPQHF
TGTGCCACCAGCGCCCAACAGGACAATCAGCCCCAGCATTTT
>12|TRBV28|NA|TRBJ2-1|NA
CASRDFDNEQFF
TGTGCCAGCAGGGATTTTGACAATGAGCAGTTCTTC
>15|TRBV12-3/TRBV12-4|TRBD1|TRBJ1-2|few
CASSLAGTGRDGYTF
TGTGCCAGCAGTTTAGCCGGGACAGGGAGGGATGGCTACACCTTC
>14|TRBV4-1|NA|TRBJ2-3|NA
CASSQDGPSRTQYF
TGCGCCAGCAGCCAAGATGGTCCCTCACGTACGCAGTATTTT
>15|TRBV18|NA|TRBJ2-1|NA
CASSPRTGGDNEQFF
TGTGCCAGCTCACCACGGACTGGCGGCGACAATGAGCAGTTCTTC
>12|TRBV28|NA|TRBJ1-2|NA
CASSVQAYGYTF
TGTGCCAGCAGCGTACAGGCTTATGGCTACACCTTC
>15|TRBV5-1|NA|TRBJ2-7|few
CASSLDEGRSYEQYF
TGCGCCAGCAGCTTGGATGAGGGGCGCTCCTACGAGCAGTACTTC
>16|TRBV3-1|TRBD1|TRBJ1-1|NA
CASSQAQGALNTEAFF
TGTGCCAGCAGCCAAGCGCAGGGGGCATTGAACACTGAAGCTTTCTTT
>17|TRBV12-3/TRBV12-4|TRBD1|TRBJ1-5|NA
CASSRPGGDPSNQPQHF
TGTGCCAGCAGTAGACCAGGGGGCGACCCTAGCAATCAGCCCCAGCATTTT
>14|TRBV6-1|TRBD1|TRBJ2-5|few
CASRNDRGEETQYF
TGTGCCAGCAGAAATGACAGGGGCGAAGAGACCCAGTACTTC
>17|TRBV9|TRBD1|TRBJ1-1|NA
CASSGKGGLNVNTEAFF
TGTGCCAGCAGCGGGAAAGGGGGCTTGAATGTGAACACTGAAGCTTTCTTT
>12|TRBV12-3/TRBV12-4|TRBD1|TRBJ2-4|many
CASSIGTGKLMF
TGTGCCAGCAGTATCGGGACAGGCAAATTAATGTTC
>14|TRBV7-8|TRBD1|TRBJ1-1|few
CASSRRDRDTEAFF
TGTGCCAGCAGCCGCCGGGACAGGGACACTGAAGCTTTCTTT
>15|TRBV20-1|NA|TRBJ2-7|NA
CSASLYADYQGEQYF
TGCAGTGCTAGTCTGTACGCAGACTATCAGGGAGAGCAGTACTTC
>14|TRBV24-1|NA|TRBJ2-5|many
CATSDFKGKETQYF
TGTGCCACCAGTGATTTCAAGGGAAAGGAGACCCAGTACTTC
>17|TRBV16|NA|TRBJ1-4|many
CASSQSGQGRESEKLFF
TGTGCCAGCAGCCAATCGGGGCAGGGCCGGGAAAGTGAAAAACTGTTTTTT
>15|TRBV5-6|NA|TRBJ1-2|few
CASSLVVSGYDGYTF
TGTGCCAGCAGCTTGGTAGTATCAGGGTATGATGGCTACACCTTC
>15|TRBV20-1|NA|TRBJ1-1|few
CSAKTMNLKGTEAFF
TGCAGTGCCAAAACCATGAACCTAAAGGGCACTGAAGCTTTCTTT
>17|TRBV9|TRBD1|TRBJ1-2|NA
CASSVDLLGRGRFGYTF
TGTGCCAGCAGCGTAGATCTCCTGGGCAGGGGGCGCTTCGGCTACACCTTC
>15|TRBV5-1|NA|TRBJ1-6|many
CASSWGTEQSSPLHF
TGCGCCAGCAGCTGGGGGACTGAACAATCTTCACCCCTCCACTTT
>16|TRBV6-2/TRBV6-3|TRBD2|TRBJ2-4|many
CASSPILAGNLNIQYF
TGTGCCAGCAGCCCTATCCTAGCGGGAAATTTAAACATTCAGTACTTC
>15|TRBV20-1|TRBD1|TRBJ1-1|many
CSASRQGVRNTEAFF
TGCAGTGCTAGCAGACAGGGGGTTCGCAACACTGAAGCTTTCTTT
>14|TRBV12-3/TRBV12-4|NA|TRBJ1-6|NA
CASSLFRQYSPLHF
TGTGCCAGCAGTTTATTCCGGCAGTATTCACCCCTCCACTTT
>15|TRBV5-1|NA|TRBJ2-5|many
CASSLVGPVQETQYF
TGCGCCAGCAGCTTGGTCGGGCCAGTCCAAGAGACCCAGTACTTC
>12|TRBV20-1|NA|TRBJ2-5|many
CSAKKYQETQYF
TGCAGTGCAAAGAAGTACCAAGAGACCCAGTACTTC
>18|TRBV15|TRBD2|TRBJ2-3|many
CATSRELSGGSSTDTQYF
TGTGCCACCAGCAGAGAGTTGAGCGGGGGTTCGAGCACAGATACGCAGTATTTT
>15|TRBV10-3|TRBD2|TRBJ2-1|many
CAISESELAEDEQFF
TGTGCCATCAGTGAGTCTGAACTAGCGGAGGATGAGCAGTTCTTC
>14|TRBV20-1|NA|TRBJ2-3|many
CSAPRDKRTDTQYF
TGCAGTGCTCCACGGGACAAGCGCACAGATACGCAGTATTTT
>16|TRBV12-3/TRBV12-4|NA|TRBJ1-1|many
CASSLTYRIVDTEAFF
TGTGCCAGCAGTTTAACCTACAGGATCGTGGACACTGAAGCTTTCTTT
>15|TRBV6-2/TRBV6-3|TRBD1|TRBJ2-7|few
CASRYRTGENYEQYF
TGTGCCAGCAGATATAGGACAGGAGAGAACTACGAGCAGTACTTC
>16|TRBV7-2|TRBD1|TRBJ2-7|NA
CASSLARQGALHEQYF
TGTGCCAGCAGCTTAGCTCGACAGGGTGCACTCCACGAGCAGTACTTC
>16|TRBV5-1|TRBD2|TRBJ2-3|few
CASSLAPSREGNTQYF
TGCGCCAGCAGCTTGGCTCCCAGCAGGGAGGGGAATACGCAGTATTTT
>17|TRBV6-1|TRBD2|TRBJ2-1|many
CASSEARLAGVDNEQFF
TGTGCCAGCAGTGAAGCGCGTTTGGCGGGAGTAGACAATGAGCAGTTCTTC
>15|TRBV12-3/TRBV12-4|NA|TRBJ2-1|NA
CASSPNRGGYNEQFF
TGTGCCAGCAGTCCCAACAGGGGGGGATACAATGAGCAGTTCTTC
>15|TRBV11-2|NA|TRBJ2-3|NA
CASSLAPRAADTQYF
TGTGCCAGCAGCTTAGCTCCGCGGGCCGCAGATACGCAGTATTTT
>16|TRBV3-1|TRBD2|TRBJ2-1|few
CASSQGAGTRGNEQFF
TGTGCCAGCAGCCAAGGAGCGGGGACTCGGGGCAATGAGCAGTTCTTC
>12|TRBV20-1|NA|TRBJ2-1|NA
CSAPGGGDEQFF
TGCAGTGCCCCCGGAGGGGGCGATGAGCAGTTCTTC
>14|TRBV30|TRBD1|TRBJ2-2|NA
CAWRTTGAGGELFF
TGTGCCTGGAGGACGACAGGGGCGGGCGGGGAGCTGTTTTTT
>15|TRBV3-1|NA|TRBJ2-7|many
CASSQGAGMIYEQYF
TGTGCCAGCAGCCAAGGGGCAGGAATGATCTACGAGCAGTACTTC
>15|TRBV7-2|TRBD2|TRBJ2-2|NA
CASSPLAGVTGELFF
TGTGCCAGCAGCCCCCTAGCGGGAGTCACCGGGGAGCTGTTTTTT
>14|TRBV2|NA|TRBJ2-7|NA
CASSGLQGDYEQYF
TGTGCCAGCAGTGGGTTACAGGGCGACTACGAGCAGTACTTC
>16|TRBV6-5|NA|TRBJ2-1|NA
CASSSSPGLSSNEQFF
TGTGCCAGCAGTTCCTCTCCGGGACTCAGTAGCAATGAGCAGTTCTTC
>14|TRBV2|NA|TRBJ2-2|NA
CASSPLYGTGELFF
TGTGCCAGCAGTCCTTTGTACGGGACCGGGGAGCTGTTTTTT
>16|TRBV28|NA|TRBJ2-3|few
CASSLLQGAFGDTQYF
TGTGCCAGCAGTTTATTACAGGGAGCCTTCGGGGATACGCAGTATTTT
>13|TRBV5-1|NA|TRBJ2-4|many
CASSFDGENIQYF
TGCGCCAGCAGCTTCGACGGCGAAAACATTCAGTACTTC
>16|TRBV9|NA|TRBJ2-1|few
CASSVDSSRSYNEQFF
TGTGCCAGCAGCGTAGACAGCAGCAGATCCTACAATGAGCAGTTCTTC
>14|TRBV15|NA|TRBJ1-1|many
CATSRGTFNTEAFF
TGTGCCACCAGCAGAGGTACCTTCAACACTGAAGCTTTCTTT
>14|TRBV28|NA|TRBJ1-6|NA
CASSPTVYNSPLHF
TGTGCCAGCAGTCCAACAGTATATAATTCACCCCTCCACTTT
>16|TRBV27|NA|TRBJ1-6|many
CASTPGSLIPGSPLHF
TGTGCCAGCACCCCGGGGAGCCTGATCCCGGGTTCACCCCTCCACTTT
>14|TRBV5-1|TRBD1|TRBJ2-5|NA
CASSSGQPQETQYF
TGCGCCAGCAGCTCGGGACAGCCCCAAGAGACCCAGTACTTC